This T cell receptor beta chain came from a study of T cells after yellow fever vaccination. In the case of this clonotype: The antigen remains unidentified.

The 5'RACE template-switching step produced TCR cDNA and added a universal primer site and UMIs. TCRdb recomputed calls from the 5' RACE reads with MiXCR, one row per CDR3 protein. The sample carries some 550,000 distinct CDR3 sequences, about a fifth recorded once. Whole-study findings and limits: Contaminants from the bulk population, in the form of abundant clonotypes, could be found in FACS-sorted repertoires.

The CDR3 consists of 13 residues. Germline CDR1 and CDR2: LNHDA and SQIVND (reference sequence). V shed 3 bases and J shed 4 bases, with 9 bases lying between them. The chain couples TRBV19 to TRBJ1-1; D might be TRBD1 (5 bases). The source of this sequence is a man aged 25 to 45 who received the YFV17D yellow fever vaccine. Sequenced material: PBMCs, taken 15 days after the yellow fever booster vaccination. As DNA, the CDR3 is TGTGCCAGTAGTATCGGGGGGACCACTGAAGCTTTCTTT. It encodes CASSIGGTTEAFF.